This T cell receptor beta chain was recovered during a study of tissue T cells after allogeneic stem cell transplantation. Background on the study: Samples with visible lymphocytes on H&E were prioritized for sequencing.

To note about this clone: Its antigen is undetermined.

The ends lost 0 bases at V and 1 base at J; junction bases unmatched: 9. The V gene's germline CDR1 is SGHRS and CDR2 YFSETQ. The CDR3 length is 17 residues. Findings of the study overall: Within patients, tissue anatomy strongly shaped TCR repertoire composition.

Measured with immunoSEQ multiplex PCR; TCRdb has only the in-frame clones, and not every one. The data show 5,500 to 7,500 clones, with just under 70% seen just once and under 30% held by the top ten. This receptor was taken from a woman between 18 and 49 years old with breast cancer. The sequencing used tissue from the stomach, collected at autopsy. The chain has TRBV5-1 and TRBJ2-5; 7 positions match TRBD1. CDR3 region: CASSLAGTEDGQETQYF. The CDR3 bases are TGCGCCAGCAGCTTGGCCGGGACAGAGGACGGCCAAGAGACCCAGTACTTC.